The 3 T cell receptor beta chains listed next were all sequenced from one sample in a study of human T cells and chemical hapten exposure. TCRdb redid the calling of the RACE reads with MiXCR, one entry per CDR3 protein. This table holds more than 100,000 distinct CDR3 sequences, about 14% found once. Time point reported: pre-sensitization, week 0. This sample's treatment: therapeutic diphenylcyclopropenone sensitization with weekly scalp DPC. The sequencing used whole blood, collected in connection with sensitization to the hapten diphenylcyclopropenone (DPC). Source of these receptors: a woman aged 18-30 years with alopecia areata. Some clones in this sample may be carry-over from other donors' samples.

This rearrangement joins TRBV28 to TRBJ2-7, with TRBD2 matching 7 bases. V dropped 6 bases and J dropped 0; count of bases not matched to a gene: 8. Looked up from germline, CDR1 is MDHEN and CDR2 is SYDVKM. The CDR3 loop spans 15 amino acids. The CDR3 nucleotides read TGTGCCAGCAGCCTCGCCCCGGGAGGCTCCTACGAGCAGTACTTC. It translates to CASSLAPGGSYEQYF.

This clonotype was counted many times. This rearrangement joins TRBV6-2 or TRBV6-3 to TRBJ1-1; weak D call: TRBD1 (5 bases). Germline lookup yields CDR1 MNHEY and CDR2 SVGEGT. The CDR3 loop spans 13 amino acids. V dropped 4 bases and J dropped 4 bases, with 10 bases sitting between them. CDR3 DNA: TGTGCCAGCAGTTTTCAGGGCGCCACTGAAGCTTTCTTT. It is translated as CASSFQGATEAFF.

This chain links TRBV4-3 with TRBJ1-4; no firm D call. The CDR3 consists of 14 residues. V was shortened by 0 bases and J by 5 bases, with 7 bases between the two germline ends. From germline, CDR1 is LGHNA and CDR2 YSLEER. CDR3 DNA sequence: TGCGCCAGCAGCCAAGATTGGGGAAATGAAAAACTGTTTTTT. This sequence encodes CASSQDWGNEKLFF.